The 20 T cell receptor beta chains below were found in one sample sequenced in a study of beta chain features in type 1 diabetes. Of the isolated RNA, all was reverse transcribed, and so the sequenced material was expressed TCRB transcripts. Using immunoSEQ multiplex PCR, the repertoire was profiled, and TCRdb retains in-frame clones only, with some absent. The sample contains about 710,000 clones, roughly an eighth of which appear only once. Notes on the study in general: There was a moderate but significant shortening of TCRB CDR3s in all four CD4+ subsets of Type 1 diabetes patients.

No antigens are known for them. Material for sequencing was naive CD4+ T cells from blood. The receptors come from a man aged 18-30 years with type 1 diabetes.

This clone showed up just a few times. The chain couples TRBV9 to TRBJ2-3; 7 nucleotides agree with TRBD2. The CDR3 consists of 15 residues. J lost 3 bases, V lost 4 bases, and 8 bases had no gene match. Germline V gene sequence: CDR1 SGDLS, CDR2 YYNGEE. CDR3 loop: CASSSGGRGTDTQYF. The DNA for the CDR3 is TGTGCCAGCAGCTCTGGAGGGCGGGGGACAGATACGCAGTATTTT.

A word on this clone: The sample holds other DNA sequences that translate to the same CDR3. This chain connects TRBV5-1 to TRBJ2-1, with D perhaps matching TRBD1 (5 bases). The germline CDR1 and CDR2 sequences are SGHRS and YFSETQ. The ends were cut back, 0 bases at V and 6 bases at J, with 7 bases in the middle. The length of the CDR3 is 13 residues. Here the CDR3 reads CASSLGQGNEQFF. CDR3 DNA: TGCGCCAGCAGCTTGGGGCAGGGCAATGAGCAGTTCTTC.

The CDR3 region is CAWSVPGPNHEQFF. As DNA, the CDR3 is TGTGCCTGGAGTGTACCAGGCCCTAATCATGAGCAGTTCTTC. The chain employs TRBV30 and TRBJ2-1; D uncertain. This CDR3 region has 14 residues. Germline values: CDR1 GTSNPN, CDR2 SVGIG (reference sequence). Trimming stripped 0 bases from V and 8 bases from J, with 14 bases between.

V usage is TRBV27 and J usage is TRBJ2-3; TRBD2 is a possible D gene (6 bases). CDR1 is MNHEY and CDR2 is SMNVEV in the germline V gene (reference sequence). The CDR3 consists of 14 residues. Deletions cut 5 bases from V and 6 bases from J, with 15 bases between. The CDR3 spells CASSLVWGVDTQYF. The CDR3 coding sequence is TGTGCCAGCAGTCTCGTTTGGGGGGTCGATACGCAGTATTTT.

The sample holds a few counts of this clone. V gene TRBV7-9 combines with J gene TRBJ1-1, with D possibly matching TRBD1 (5 bases). The CDR3 covers 12 residues. Germline assignment: CDR1 SEHNR and CDR2 FQNEAQ (reference sequence). V was pared by 6 bases and J by 4 bases, with 9 bases between. The CDR3 loop is CASRGEGTEAFF. The DNA of the CDR3 is TGTGCCAGCAGGGGGGAAGGCACTGAAGCTTTCTTT.

The J gene is TRBJ2-1, the V gene TRBV5-1, with 14 nucleotides matching TRBD2. Germline-derived CDR1 and CDR2 are SGHRS and YFSETQ. V trimming: 4 bases; J trimming: 10 bases; junction bases outside the gene matches: 10. The CDR3 extends over 16 amino acids. The CDR3, as DNA: TGCGCCAGCAGCAGCGGGACTAGCGGGAGCATGCGGGAGCAGTTCTTC. This gives the protein CASSSGTSGSMREQFF.

This clone was detected a few times. V gene TRBV28 combines with J gene TRBJ1-4; D unresolved. Trimming cost V 6 bases and J 8 bases, with 10 bases left between them. The length of the CDR3 is 12 residues. Germline CDR1 reads MDHEN; CDR2 reads SYDVKM. Written as DNA, the CDR3 is TGTGCCAGCAGCTCTCACCCGGAAAAACTGTTTTTT. This sequence encodes CASSSHPEKLFF. Full variable domain (outside the CDR3, taken from reference TRBV28 and TRBJ1-4): DVKVTQSSRYLVKRTGEKVFLECVQDMDHENMFWYRQDPGLGLRLIYFSYDVKMKEKGDIPEGYSVSREKKERFSLILESASTNQTSMYLCASSSHPEKLFFGSGTQLSVL.

This clone was seen a handful of times. This rearrangement joins TRBV7-2 to TRBJ1-2; 9 positions agree with TRBD1. Germline V gives CDR1 SGHTA, CDR2 FQGNSA. This CDR3 spans 14 amino acids. Losses at the gene ends were 4 bases for V and 2 bases for J; bases not matched to a gene: 2. CDR3 residues: CASSWDRENYGYTF. The CDR3 DNA follows: TGTGCCAGCAGCTGGGACAGGGAAAACTATGGCTACACCTTC.

As to this clone: Other DNA variants within this sample encode the same CDR3. The chain recombines TRBV30 with TRBJ2-3, with D unresolved. V was trimmed by 3 bases and J by 0 bases, leaving 4 bases between them. This CDR3 region has 12 residues. Germline loops: CDR1 GTSNPN, CDR2 SVGIG (reference sequence). In DNA, the CDR3 is TGTGCCTGGAGCGTGAGCACAGATACGCAGTATTTT. It yields the protein CAWSVSTDTQYF.

The sample holds a few counts of this clone. The chain couples TRBV15 to TRBJ2-1, with D possibly matching TRBD1 (5 bases). The CDR3 consists of 13 residues. The V and J ends lost 5 bases and 8 bases respectively, with 13 bases between them. Germline CDR1 is LNHNV and CDR2 is YYDKDF (reference sequence). CDR3 protein: CATSGFEGDEQFF. CDR3 coding DNA: TGTGCCACCAGCGGCTTCGAAGGGGATGAGCAGTTCTTC.

This clone was seen a handful of times. The chain employs TRBV28 and TRBJ2-7, with D hard to call. The V gene's germline CDR1 is MDHEN and CDR2 SYDVKM. The ends were cut back, 7 bases at V and 5 bases at J, with 21 bases in the middle. This CDR3 comprises 15 residues. The chain's CDR3 is CASNPTRAAMHEQYF. The CDR3 DNA reads TGTGCCAGCAACCCCACCCGGGCAGCCATGCACGAGCAGTACTTC.

The chain couples TRBV2 to TRBJ2-7, with 9 bases aligning to TRBD2. This CDR3 has 14 residues. V was clipped by 11 bases and J by 6 bases; unmatched bases: 14. In germline, CDR1 is SNHLY, CDR2 FYNNEI. As DNA, the CDR3 is TGTGCCTCCAAAGCGGGTAGCGGGAGTTTCGAGCAGTACTTC. Amino acid sequence: CASKAGSGSFEQYF.

This rearrangement joins TRBV30 to TRBJ2-1; 7 positions agree with TRBD2. This CDR3 has 13 residues. Trimming took 5 bases from V and 5 from J; bases not matched to a gene: 6. The V gene's germline CDR1 is GTSNPN and CDR2 SVGIG (reference sequence). CDR3 sequence: CAWERGINNEQFF. For the CDR3, the DNA is TGTGCCTGGGAGCGGGGAATAAACAATGAGCAGTTCTTC.

The chain recombines TRBV9 with TRBJ2-5; TRBD1 is a possible D gene (6 bases). V lost 0 bases, J lost 3 bases, and 12 bases lay in between. Germline CDR1 and CDR2: SGDLS and YYNGEE. CDR3 length: 15 amino acids. The DNA for the CDR3 is TGTGCCAGCAGCGTAGCTGGGGGCCGGGAAGAGACCCAGTACTTC. Amino acid sequence: CASSVAGGREETQYF.

This clone was seen only a few times. This chain joins TRBV7-9 and TRBJ2-3; D gene unclear. CDR1 and CDR2 from the germline V gene are SEHNR and FQNEAQ (reference sequence). The V gene lost 1 base and the J gene lost 0 bases, with 5 bases spanning the gap. The CDR3 is 14 residues long. CDR3 region: CASSLDGSTDTQYF. CDR3 DNA sequence: TGTGCCAGCAGCTTAGACGGCAGCACAGATACGCAGTATTTT.

This clone was counted between two and nine times. The J gene is TRBJ2-6, the V gene TRBV7-3; the match to TRBD1 covers 10 bases. The CDR3 contains 17 residues. Germline CDR1 and CDR2: SGHTA and FQGTGA. V lost 3 bases, J lost 2 bases, and 4 bases stayed unmatched. CDR3 sequence reads: CASSLGQGRAGANVLTF. CDR3 coding DNA: TGTGCCAGCAGCTTGGGACAGGGGAGGGCTGGGGCCAACGTCCTGACTTTC.

The chain recombines TRBV5-4 with TRBJ1-6, with TRBD1 matching over 7 bases. This CDR3 has 15 residues. Germline CDR1 is SGHNT and CDR2 is YYREEE (reference sequence). V dropped 0 bases and J dropped 7; count of bases not matched to a gene: 4. The CDR3: CASSLDRGHNSPLHF. The CDR3 DNA reads as TGTGCCAGCAGCTTGGATAGGGGGCACAATTCACCCCTCCACTTT.

This clone has more than one count but fewer than ten. The chain employs TRBV4-3 and TRBJ1-5; perhaps TRBD1 as D (5 bases). Trimming removed 0 bases at V and 0 bases at J, with 6 bases between. The CDR3 is 15 residues long. CDR1 and CDR2 (germline): LGHNA, YSLEER. CDR3 amino acids: CASSQEQASNQPQHF. In DNA form, the CDR3 reads TGCGCCAGCAGCCAAGAACAGGCTAGCAATCAGCCCCAGCATTTT.

This chain joins TRBV5-1 and TRBJ2-5, with D maybe TRBD2 (6 bases). The germline V gene encodes CDR1 SGHRS and CDR2 YFSETQ. V gave up 5 bases and J gave up 5 bases, with 10 bases separating them. CDR3 length equals 12 residues. The CDR3 protein is CASSPSGETQYF. The CDR3 nucleotides read TGCGCCAGCAGTCCAAGCGGGGAGACCCAGTACTTC.

The rearrangement links TRBV2 to TRBJ1-4, with 8 bases aligning to TRBD1. The germline V gene has CDR1 SNHLY and CDR2 FYNNEI. The CDR3 loop spans 15 amino acids. V lost 5 bases, J lost 3 bases, and 5 bases stayed unmatched. The CDR3 region has the DNA TGTGCCAGCAGTCCTCAGGGGGCAGCTAATGAAAAACTGTTTTTT. It specifies CASSPQGAANEKLFF.